The 3 T cell receptor beta chains reported below all come from one sample, sequenced in a study of blood T cell repertoires in COVID-19 (dated by TCRdb to 2020 to 2022). Libraries were built with the immunoSEQ multiplex PCR assay. What TCRdb holds here is the immuneACCESS table cut down to in-frame rearrangements. Part of the clones is not present; checked against another copy, under half of the missing clones reflect an unresolved V gene, and the others are unexplained. The sample records around 350,000 clones, around 90% of which are singletons. Jointly, the top ten make up about 3% of the sample. Source material: peripheral blood. These receptors originate from a human donor in a cohort sampled during active COVID-19.

The chain couples TRBV15 to TRBJ1-5, with no clear D. This CDR3 has 16 amino acids. With 0 bases removed from V and 4 bases from J, the gap between germline ends came to 13 bases. CDR1 is LNHNV, CDR2 YYDKDF, per germline (reference sequence). The CDR3 sequence: CATSRDLLPTNQPQHF. The CDR3 coding sequence is TGTGCCACCAGCAGAGATCTTTTGCCAACTAATCAGCCCCAGCATTTT.

V is TRBV4-1 and J is TRBJ2-7; the D gene is possibly TRBD1 (6 bases). The V gene lost 3 bases and the J gene lost 2 bases, with 14 bases spanning the gap. Germline CDR1 reads MGHRA; CDR2 reads YSYEKL. The CDR3 extends over 15 amino acids. The CDR3 nucleotides read TGCGCCAGCAGCCAGGGGCAGGGGCCTGCCTACGAGCAGTACTTC. Its protein is CASSQGQGPAYEQYF.

The CDR3 nucleotides read TGTGCCTGGAGTATAGTCAACGCTAATTCACCCCTCCACTTT. Protein: CAWSIVNANSPLHF. This chain uses TRBV30 with TRBJ1-6; D call uncertain. Germline loops: CDR1 GTSNPN, CDR2 SVGIG (reference sequence). Trimming took 2 bases from V and 6 from J, leaving 11 bases between them. The CDR3 contains 14 residues.